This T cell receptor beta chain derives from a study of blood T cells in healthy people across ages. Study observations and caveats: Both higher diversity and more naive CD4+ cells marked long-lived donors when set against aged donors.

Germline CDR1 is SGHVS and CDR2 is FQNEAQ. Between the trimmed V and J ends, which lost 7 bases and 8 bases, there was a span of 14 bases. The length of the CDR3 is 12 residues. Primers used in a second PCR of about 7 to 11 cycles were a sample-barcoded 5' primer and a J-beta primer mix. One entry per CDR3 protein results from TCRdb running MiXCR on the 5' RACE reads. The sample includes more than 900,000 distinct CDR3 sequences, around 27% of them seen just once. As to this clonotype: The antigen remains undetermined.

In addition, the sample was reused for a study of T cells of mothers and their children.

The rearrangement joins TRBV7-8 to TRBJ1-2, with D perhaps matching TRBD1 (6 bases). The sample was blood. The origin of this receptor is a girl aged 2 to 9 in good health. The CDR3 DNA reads TGTGCCAGCACCACAGGGACAAGGGGCTACACCTTC. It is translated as CASTTGTRGYTF.